The 13 T cell receptor beta chains listed next were all sequenced from one sample in a study of T cell responses to AZD1222 COVID-19 vaccine. The protocol was immunoSEQ multiplex PCR, while the TCRdb copy is restricted to in-frame clones and leaves out a portion. Of approximately 100,000 clones detected, approximately 89% appear once; the ten largest clones hold 10%. The material sequenced was peripheral blood, taken 28 days after the second AZD1222 dose. The receptors here all came from an adult who received the AZD1222 COVID-19 vaccine.

This clone showed up just a few times. The rearrangement joins TRBV2 to TRBJ1-6; 8 positions match TRBD1. CDR3 length: 14 amino acids. Germline trimming cut 6 bases from V and 11 bases from J; bases unmatched to any gene: 9. Germline values: CDR1 SNHLY, CDR2 FYNNEI. The CDR3 DNA reads as TGTGCCAGCAGACAGGGACAGGTCGATCCACCCCTCCACTTT. Translation: CASRQGQVDPPLHF. Looking up the rest from reference TRBV2 and TRBJ1-6 gives the full variable domain: EPEVTQTPSHQVTQMGQEVILRCVPISNHLYFYWYRQILGQKVEFLVSFYNNEISEKSEIFDDQFSVERPDGSNFTLKIRSTKLEDSAMYFCASRQGQVDPPLHFGNGTRLTVT.

The chain uses TRBV6-5 and TRBJ1-2, with TRBD1 as a possible D gene (6 bases). The CDR3 is 15 amino acids. V shed 7 bases and J shed 4 bases, with 19 bases lying between them. Germline values: CDR1 MNHEY, CDR2 SVGAGI. The CDR3 coding sequence is TGTGCCAGCAATGGTTATCCGGGGGCCGCCTATGGCTACACCTTC. The encoded protein is CASNGYPGAAYGYTF.

The genes are TRBV6-2 or TRBV6-3 and TRBJ1-1; D is unresolved. V gave up 3 bases and J gave up 1 base, with 18 bases separating them. CDR3 length equals 17 residues. Germline-derived CDR1 and CDR2 are MNHEY and SVGEGT. The DNA for the CDR3 is TGTGCCAGCAGTTATCCCCGGGTAGGTATCCAGAACACTGAAGCTTTCTTT. Its protein product is CASSYPRVGIQNTEAFF.

The genes are TRBV9 and TRBJ2-7, with D uncertain. Germline assignment: CDR1 SGDLS and CDR2 YYNGEE. The V gene lost 2 bases and the J gene lost 7 bases, with 16 bases spanning the gap. The CDR3 is 14 amino acids. The CDR3 loop is CASSVSHPQGEQYF. The CDR3 coding sequence is TGTGCCAGCAGCGTTAGTCACCCCCAAGGTGAGCAGTACTTC.

V is TRBV30 and J is TRBJ2-7; 8 nucleotides line up with TRBD1. Germline assignment: CDR1 GTSNPN and CDR2 SVGIG (reference sequence). The CDR3 is 13 residues long. The V and J ends lost 2 bases and 4 bases, in that order; junction bases with no gene match: 4. The CDR3 DNA is TGTGCCTGGAGTTTGACAGGGGATTACGAGCAGTACTTC. This codes for CAWSLTGDYEQYF. Supplemented by reference TRBV30 and TRBJ2-7, the full variable domain reads SQTIHQWPATLVQPVGSPLSLECTVEGTSNPNLYWYRQAAGRGLQLLFYSVGIGQISSEVPQNLSASRPQDRQFILSSKKLLLSDSGFYLCAWSLTGDYEQYFGPGTRLTVT.

J is TRBJ1-2 and V is TRBV27, with TRBD1 matching over 9 bases. V was pared by 7 bases and J by 3 bases, with 6 bases of the junction left unmatched. This CDR3 has 14 residues. Per germline, CDR1 MNHEY and CDR2 SMNVEV (reference sequence). CDR3 DNA sequence: TGTGCCAGCAAAGGACAGGGGCGATACTATGGCTACACCTTC. It encodes CASKGQGRYYGYTF.

The sample holds one count of this clone. The CDR3 loop reads CASRHLDRTEAFF. CDR3 nucleotide sequence: TGTGCCAGCAGACACCTCGACAGAACTGAAGCTTTCTTT. This sequence joins TRBV21-1 and TRBJ1-1; the table's D call TRBD1 went unverified against the DNA. TRBV21-1 has pseudogene status. CDR3 length equals 13 residues.

About this clone itself: At one end the junction does not follow the germline gene, possibly because of a read error. The genes are TRBV28 and TRBJ1-2; no clear D gene. Germline V gene lookup returns CDR1 MDHEN and CDR2 SYDVKM. The CDR3 has 12 amino acids. The CDR3 DNA follows: TGTGCCAGCAGCCTCTCAAGGTCTGGCTACACTTTC. Amino acid sequence: CASSLSRSGYTF.

This clone was picked up a small number of times. DNA of the CDR3: TGTGCCAGCAGTGAAGCGGGAGGCACAGATACGCAGTATTTT. Protein product: CASSEAGGTDTQYF. This chain uses TRBV6-4 with TRBJ2-3; 8 bases map to TRBD2. V lost 3 bases to trimming and J lost 1 base; unmatched junction nucleotides: 0. The germline V gene encodes CDR1 MRHNA and CDR2 SNTAGT. This CDR3 contains 14 residues.

The sample holds one count of this clone. J is TRBJ1-4 and V is TRBV6-5; TRBD1 matches at 8 bases. Germline V gene sequence: CDR1 MNHEY, CDR2 SVGAGI. This CDR3 comprises 13 residues. V trimming: 6 bases; J trimming: 6 bases; junction bases outside the gene matches: 3. CDR3 bases: TGTGCCAGCAGCAGGGGACAGGATGAAAAACTGTTTTTT. This sequence encodes CASSRGQDEKLFF.

This chain connects TRBV7-8 to TRBJ1-5; D ambiguous. Trimming shortened V by 0 bases and J by 0 bases, and 6 bases separated the two germline ends. Germline-derived CDR1 and CDR2 are SGHVS and FQNEAQ. The length of the CDR3 is 15 residues. Here the CDR3 DNA reads TGTGCCAGCAGCTTAGCCGGGGATAGCAATCAGCCCCAGCATTTT. Its protein product is CASSLAGDSNQPQHF.

The chain combines TRBV29-1 with TRBJ2-7; D might be TRBD2 (6 bases). There are 14 residues in the CDR3. The V and J ends lost 2 bases and 3 bases respectively, with 14 bases between them. Per germline, CDR1 SQVTM and CDR2 ANQGSEA. CDR3 in amino acids: CSVEWGERDYEQYF. The CDR3 coding sequence is TGCAGCGTTGAATGGGGGGAGAGGGACTACGAGCAGTACTTC.

The chain joins TRBV29-1 to TRBJ2-1, with 7 bases that match TRBD2. Germline CDR1 is SQVTM and CDR2 is ANQGSEA. V was pared by 1 base and J by 5 bases, with 5 bases of the junction left unmatched. The CDR3 sequence is 14 residues long. This chain's CDR3 is CSVEGPRGDNEQFF. The CDR3 nucleotides read TGCAGCGTTGAAGGCCCTCGGGGGGACAATGAGCAGTTCTTC.